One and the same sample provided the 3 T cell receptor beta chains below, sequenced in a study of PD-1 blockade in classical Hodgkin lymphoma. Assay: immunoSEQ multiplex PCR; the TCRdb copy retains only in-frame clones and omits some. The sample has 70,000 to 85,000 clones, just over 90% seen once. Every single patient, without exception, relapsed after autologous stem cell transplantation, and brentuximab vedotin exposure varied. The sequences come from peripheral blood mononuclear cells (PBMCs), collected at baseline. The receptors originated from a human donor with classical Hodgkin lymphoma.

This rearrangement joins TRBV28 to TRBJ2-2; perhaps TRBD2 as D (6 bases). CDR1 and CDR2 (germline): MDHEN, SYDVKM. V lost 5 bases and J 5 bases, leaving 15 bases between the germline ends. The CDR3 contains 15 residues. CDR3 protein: CASSGVYRGTGELFF. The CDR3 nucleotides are TGTGCCAGCAGTGGAGTATATCGGGGGACCGGGGAGCTGTTTTTT.

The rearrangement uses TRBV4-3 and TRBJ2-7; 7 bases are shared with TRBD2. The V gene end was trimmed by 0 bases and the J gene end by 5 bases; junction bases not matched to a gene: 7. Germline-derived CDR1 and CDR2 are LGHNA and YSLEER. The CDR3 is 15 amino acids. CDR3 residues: CASSQDLAGRDEQYF. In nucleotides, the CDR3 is TGCGCCAGCAGCCAAGATCTCGCAGGGAGGGACGAGCAGTACTTC.

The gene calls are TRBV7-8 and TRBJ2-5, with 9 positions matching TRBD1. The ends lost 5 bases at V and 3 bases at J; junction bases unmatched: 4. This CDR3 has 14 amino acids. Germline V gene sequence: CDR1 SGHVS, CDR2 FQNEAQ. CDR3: CASSPWTGEETQYF. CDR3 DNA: TGTGCCAGCAGCCCCTGGACAGGGGAAGAGACCCAGTACTTC.